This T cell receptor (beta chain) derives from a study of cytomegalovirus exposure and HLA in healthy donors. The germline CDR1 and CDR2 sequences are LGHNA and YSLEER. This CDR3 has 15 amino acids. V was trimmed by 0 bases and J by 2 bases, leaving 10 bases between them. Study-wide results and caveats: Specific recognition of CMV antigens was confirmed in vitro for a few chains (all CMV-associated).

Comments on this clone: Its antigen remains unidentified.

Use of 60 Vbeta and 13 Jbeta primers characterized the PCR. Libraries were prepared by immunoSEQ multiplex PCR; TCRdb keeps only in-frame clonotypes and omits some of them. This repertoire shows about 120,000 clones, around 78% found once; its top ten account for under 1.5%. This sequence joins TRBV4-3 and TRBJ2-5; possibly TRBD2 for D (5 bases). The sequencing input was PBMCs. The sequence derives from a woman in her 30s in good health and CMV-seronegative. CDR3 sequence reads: CASSQDFGVQETQYF. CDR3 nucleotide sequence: TGCGCCAGCAGCCAAGATTTCGGGGTTCAAGAGACCCAGTACTTC.